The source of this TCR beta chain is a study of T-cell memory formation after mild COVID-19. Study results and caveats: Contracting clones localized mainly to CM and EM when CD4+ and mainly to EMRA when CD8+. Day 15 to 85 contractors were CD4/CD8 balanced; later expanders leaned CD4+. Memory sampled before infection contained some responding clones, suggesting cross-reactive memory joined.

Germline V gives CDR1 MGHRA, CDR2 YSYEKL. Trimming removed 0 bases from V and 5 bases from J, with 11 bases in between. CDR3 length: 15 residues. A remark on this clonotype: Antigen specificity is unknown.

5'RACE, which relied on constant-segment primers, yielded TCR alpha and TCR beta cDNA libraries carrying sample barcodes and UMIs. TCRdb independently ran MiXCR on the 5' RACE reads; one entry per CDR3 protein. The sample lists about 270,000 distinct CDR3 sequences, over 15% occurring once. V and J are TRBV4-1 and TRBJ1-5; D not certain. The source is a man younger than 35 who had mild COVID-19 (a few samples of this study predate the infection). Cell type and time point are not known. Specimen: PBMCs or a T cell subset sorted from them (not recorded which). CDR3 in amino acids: CASSQDPGGYQPQHF. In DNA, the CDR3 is TGCGCCAGCAGCCAAGATCCAGGAGGATATCAGCCCCAGCATTTT.